This T cell receptor beta chain was sequenced for a study of T cells after posttransplantation cyclophosphamide. Findings and limits, study-wide: Blood and skin or GI T cell repertoires showed limited TRB overlap. Donor-recipient repertoire similarity was low at 1-2 months, rising over year one. After PTCy, TRB diversity resembled that of CNI/methotrexate controls.

Sequencing was performed with immunoSEQ multiplex PCR; in TCRdb, only in-frame clones are kept and a portion is missing. Recorded here are about 17,000 clones, with no singletons, and the ten leading clones hold 0.45% to 0.65%. Trimming removed 5 bases from V and 4 bases from J; junction bases left unmatched: 7. This CDR3 has 14 residues. Per the germline V gene, CDR1 is SGHTA and CDR2 is FQGNSA. Cyclophosphamide on days +3 and +4 followed busulfan-fludarabine conditioning and a marrow graft. This clone was counted ten times or more. The antigen remains undetermined. The rearrangement joins TRBV7-2 to TRBJ2-7; 8 bases match TRBD1. The sequencing used PBMCs, collected after allogeneic stem cell transplant with posttransplant cyclophosphamide. The sequence was obtained from a female patient aged 30 to 40 who received an allogeneic stem cell transplant from a related donor, was CMV-positive, and had no GVHD. These T cells may partly come from the graft donor. CDR3 sequence reads: CASSIRQGSYEQYF. The CDR3 nucleotides read TGTGCCAGCAGCATAAGACAGGGGAGTTACGAGCAGTACTTC.